The present T cell receptor beta chain was sequenced within a study of post-analysis software for immune sequencing data. Across the whole study: Included courses were relapsing-remitting and secondary progressive multiple sclerosis; progressive-relapsing multiple sclerosis was also included.

This clonotype was seen repeatedly, ten times or more. Its matching antigen is unknown. Study-wide results and limits: Samples from a shared batch, those prepared together, strongly co-clustered by F measure. Among multiple sclerosis patients, normalized Chao1 diversity was significantly below that of controls.

Tagging with unique molecular identifiers was a feature of the TCR beta cDNA libraries. T cells, about 0.9 to 11 million of them, yielded 500,000 or so cDNA molecules. TCRdb independently ran MiXCR on the PCR reads; one entry per CDR3 protein. The sample comprises some 890,000 distinct CDR3 sequences, around 50% of which are singletons, and 4.6% rests with the top ten. The sequencing input was blood. The clonotype comes from a girl between 10 and 17 years old with multiple sclerosis.

The CDR3: CATSREGYEQYF. The CDR3 nucleotides are TGTGCCACCAGCAGAGAGGGCTACGAGCAGTACTTC. The chain is built from TRBV15 and TRBJ2-7; D gene uncertain. This CDR3 contains 12 residues. Germline CDR1 and CDR2: LNHNV and YYDKDF (reference sequence). Trimming stripped 0 bases from V and 3 bases from J, with 3 bases between.